The 31 T cell receptor beta chains below were found in one sample sequenced in a study of T cell changes during pregnancy in multiple sclerosis. The repertoire was sequenced with immunoSEQ multiplex PCR; TCRdb's copy has only in-frame clones and lacks some. Here the sample spans 25,000 to 35,000 clones, 89% being singletons. Sequences were derived from CD8+ T cells from peripheral blood mononuclear cells, sampled in the second trimester of pregnancy. These receptors all come from a female donor with multiple sclerosis, enrolled in a pregnancy study.

The table lists this clone with a count of one. This chain uses TRBV6-5 with TRBJ1-2; 7 bases line up with TRBD1. Per germline, CDR1 MNHEY and CDR2 SVGAGI. The junction had 3 bases not matched to a gene; V was cut back by 7 bases and J by 4 bases. The CDR3 has 12 amino acids. CDR3 sequence reads: CASTTGVYGYTF. The CDR3 bases are TGTGCCAGCACAACAGGGGTCTATGGCTACACCTTC.

The chain recombines TRBV4-2 with TRBJ1-2, with D unresolved. CDR1 and CDR2 (germline): LGHNA, YNFKEQ. Trimming took 1 base from V and 4 from J, leaving 13 bases between them. The CDR3 contains 15 residues. The CDR3 loop is CASSQVGSNPYGYTF. CDR3 coding DNA: TGTGCCAGCAGCCAAGTTGGGAGTAACCCCTATGGCTACACCTTC.

The chain has TRBV6-1 and TRBJ2-7, with D possibly matching TRBD2 (5 bases). Germline lookup yields CDR1 MNHNS and CDR2 SASEGT. CDR3 length: 13 amino acids. V was trimmed by 3 bases and J by 5 bases, leaving 11 bases between them. Here the CDR3 reads CASSDRVRDEQYF. The DNA for the CDR3 is TGTGCCAGCAGTGATCGGGTGCGGGACGAGCAGTACTTC.

This chain uses TRBV2 with TRBJ2-7; TRBD2 aligns across 14 bases. The germline V gene has CDR1 SNHLY and CDR2 FYNNEI. CDR3 length: 14 amino acids. After removal of 6 bases from V and 4 bases from J, the junction contained 2 bases not matched to a gene. The CDR3 DNA is TGTGCCAGCAGCGGGACTAGCGGGGGTTACGAGCAGTACTTC. Protein sequence: CASSGTSGGYEQYF.

This clone is a singleton in its sample. The chain has TRBV5-1 and TRBJ1-1, with unresolved D. The CDR3 has 14 amino acids. V lost 5 bases and J 0 bases, leaving 11 bases between the germline ends. Germline CDR1 reads SGHRS; CDR2 reads YFSETQ. This CDR3 reads CASRRGEMNTEAFF. CDR3 in DNA: TGCGCCAGCAGGCGAGGAGAAATGAACACTGAAGCTTTCTTT.

The chain has TRBV2 and TRBJ2-3; unclear D gene. The germline CDR1 and CDR2 sequences are SNHLY and FYNNEI. Deletions cut 4 bases from V and 1 base from J, with 15 bases between. This CDR3 region has 16 residues. The DNA for the CDR3 is TGTGCCAGCAGTGGAGGAAGCTGGAGCCGCACAGATACGCAGTATTTT. As protein: CASSGGSWSRTDTQYF.

This clone was seen once. The chain combines TRBV9 with TRBJ2-1; tentatively, D is TRBD2 (5 bases). Between the trimmed V and J ends, which lost 0 bases and 3 bases, there was a span of 10 bases. This CDR3 contains 15 residues. CDR1 is SGDLS and CDR2 is YYNGEE in the germline V gene. CDR3 protein: CASSVESGFYNEQFF. The CDR3 DNA reads TGTGCCAGCAGCGTAGAATCGGGGTTCTACAATGAGCAGTTCTTC.

The chain uses TRBV7-6 and TRBJ2-1; weak D call: TRBD1 (5 bases). Trimming left V 1 base short and J 4 bases short, with 11 bases between. The germline V gene encodes CDR1 SGHVS and CDR2 FNYEAQ. This CDR3 contains 15 residues. The CDR3 loop is CASSLEQGPYNEQFF. The CDR3 coding sequence is TGTGCCAGCAGCTTAGAGCAGGGTCCTTACAATGAGCAGTTCTTC.

The V call is TRBV27, the J call TRBJ1-2; 12 positions agree with TRBD1. This CDR3 comprises 18 residues. V gave up 6 bases and J gave up 2 bases; unmatched junction bases: 13. The germline gives CDR1 MNHEY, CDR2 SMNVEV (reference sequence). DNA for the CDR3: TGTGCCAGCAGCCCCCGCTGGGGACAGGGGGCACCCAACTATGGCTACACCTTC. Translating it yields CASSPRWGQGAPNYGYTF.

The chain couples TRBV19 to TRBJ2-5, with D tentatively TRBD2 (5 bases). The V and J ends lost 4 bases and 4 bases respectively, with 19 bases between them. From germline, CDR1 is LNHDA and CDR2 SQIVND (reference sequence). The CDR3 has 16 amino acids. CDR3 bases: TGTGCCAGTAGTACCCCATTAGAAGAGGGAAGAGAGACCCAGTACTTC. Its protein product is CASSTPLEEGRETQYF.

V usage is TRBV9 and J usage is TRBJ2-1; weak D call: TRBD2 (7 bases). CDR3 size: 15 residues. Germline-derived CDR1 and CDR2 are SGDLS and YYNGEE. Trimming stripped 0 bases from V and 4 bases from J, with 11 bases between. The chain's CDR3 is CASSVVGGGYNEQFF. The CDR3, as DNA: TGTGCCAGCAGCGTAGTAGGGGGGGGATACAATGAGCAGTTCTTC.

This chain joins TRBV15 and TRBJ1-6; 9 bases map to TRBD1. V was clipped by 7 bases and J by 5 bases; unmatched bases: 12. The CDR3 is 17 residues long. Germline-derived CDR1 and CDR2 are LNHNV and YYDKDF (reference sequence). The CDR3 region is CATNDYRDRENNSPLHF. In nucleotides, the CDR3 is TGTGCCACCAATGATTACCGGGACAGGGAAAATAATTCACCCCTCCACTTT.

The V and J genes are TRBV2 and TRBJ2-2, with 14 positions matching TRBD2. With V trimmed by 5 bases and J by 7 bases, 6 bases remained unmatched. This CDR3 has 16 residues. Germline values: CDR1 SNHLY, CDR2 FYNNEI. The chain's CDR3 is CASSSGLAGGYGELFF. The CDR3 bases are TGTGCCAGCAGTTCTGGACTAGCGGGGGGTTACGGGGAGCTGTTTTTT.

This chain connects TRBV7-9 to TRBJ1-1; tentative D call: TRBD1 (5 bases). The germline V gene encodes CDR1 SEHNR and CDR2 FQNEAQ (reference sequence). The V and J ends lost 1 base and 9 bases respectively, with 15 bases between them. The CDR3 spans 14 residues. CDR3 sequence (DNA): TGTGCCAGCAGCTTAGAGAACACTGACAGAAAAGCTTTCTTT. Its translation is CASSLENTDRKAFF.

This clone was seen only once. J is TRBJ2-1 and V is TRBV29-1; D possibly corresponds to TRBD1 (5 bases). V lost 4 bases, J lost 0 bases, and 13 bases lay in between. Germline values: CDR1 SQVTM, CDR2 ANQGSEA. CDR3 length: 15 amino acids. CDR3 loop: CSVVFGATSYNEQFF. The CDR3 DNA reads as TGCAGCGTTGTCTTTGGGGCCACCTCCTACAATGAGCAGTTCTTC.

This clone was seen a handful of times. This chain uses TRBV7-3 with TRBJ2-3, with 9 bases that match TRBD1. After removal of 5 bases from V and 4 bases from J, the junction contained 7 bases not matched to a gene. CDR1 is SGHTA, CDR2 FQGTGA, per germline. There are 15 residues in the CDR3. As DNA, the CDR3 is TGTGCCAGCAGCCAGGACAGGGGCGGCGCAGATACGCAGTATTTT. Translated: CASSQDRGGADTQYF.

This clone was observed a single time. The chain employs TRBV29-1 and TRBJ1-2, with D possibly TRBD1 on 5 matching bases. This CDR3 region has 14 residues. V was shortened by 0 bases and J by 5 bases, with 13 bases between the two germline ends. Germline V gives CDR1 SQVTM, CDR2 ANQGSEA. The CDR3 region has the DNA TGCAGCGTTGAAGAGATGCAGGGTGGATATGGCTACACCTTC. It codes for CSVEEMQGGYGYTF.

The genes are TRBV28 and TRBJ2-1; TRBD2 aligns across 7 bases. The CDR3 sequence is 14 residues long. V dropped 6 bases and J dropped 8; count of bases not matched to a gene: 10. Germline loops: CDR1 MDHEN, CDR2 SYDVKM. The CDR3 nucleotides are TGTGCCAGCAGCTTGGGACTAATTGGGCATGAGCAGTTCTTC. It codes for CASSLGLIGHEQFF.

The chain combines TRBV2 with TRBJ2-4; D might be TRBD2 (7 bases). Germline loops: CDR1 SNHLY, CDR2 FYNNEI. CDR3 length: 12 amino acids. V lost 7 bases to trimming and J lost 9 bases, with 13 bases between them. The CDR3 region is CASTSGEGIQYF. The CDR3 bases are TGTGCCAGCACGTCAGGGGAGGGCATTCAGTACTTC. The full variable domain, rest sourced from reference TRBV2 and TRBJ2-4, is EPEVTQTPSHQVTQMGQEVILRCVPISNHLYFYWYRQILGQKVEFLVSFYNNEISEKSEIFDDQFSVERPDGSNFTLKIRSTKLEDSAMYFCASTSGEGIQYFGAGTRLSVL.

The genes are TRBV9 and TRBJ1-2; D possibly corresponds to TRBD1 (6 bases). CDR3 size: 15 residues. CDR1 and CDR2 from the germline V gene are SGDLS and YYNGEE. V lost 0 bases to trimming and J lost 6 bases, with 15 bases between them. DNA of the CDR3: TGTGCCAGCAGCGTAGGTGGGGGCCCCTCAAATGGCTACACCTTC. Translation: CASSVGGGPSNGYTF.

This CDR3 is CAISERLTSGGSREETQYF. The CDR3 DNA follows: TGTGCCATCAGTGAGAGACTCACTAGCGGGGGCTCCAGGGAAGAGACCCAGTACTTC. The chain recombines TRBV10-3 with TRBJ2-5, with TRBD2 matching over 11 bases. Germline V gene lookup returns CDR1 ENHRY and CDR2 SYGVKD. CDR3 length: 19 amino acids. Unmatched junction bases numbered 14, after V lost 2 bases and J lost 3 bases.

The chain joins TRBV7-9 to TRBJ2-2; D perhaps matches TRBD1 (6 bases). The CDR3 extends over 17 amino acids. CDR1 and CDR2 (germline): SEHNR, FQNEAQ (reference sequence). The ends were cut back, 4 bases at V and 1 base at J, with 16 bases in the middle. The CDR3 nucleotides are TGTGCCAGCAGCTGGACAGCCCTAAAAGGGAACACCGGGGAGCTGTTTTTT. It yields the protein CASSWTALKGNTGELFF.

The J gene is TRBJ2-1, the V gene TRBV7-9; TRBD1 is a possible D gene (6 bases). The CDR3 extends over 15 amino acids. In germline, CDR1 is SEHNR, CDR2 FQNEAQ (reference sequence). Deletions cut 8 bases from V and 9 bases from J, with 23 bases between. The CDR3 region has the DNA TGTGCCAGCGTCCCGAGGCAGGGGCCTCTGGGTGAGCAGTTCTTC. Translation: CASVPRQGPLGEQFF. The entire variable domain, with the rest obtained from reference TRBV7-9 and TRBJ2-1, is as follows: DTGVSQNPRHKITKRGQNVTFRCDPISEHNRLYWYRQTLGQGPEFLTYFQNEAQLEKSRLLSDRFSAERPKGSFSTLEIQRTEQGDSAMYLCASVPRQGPLGEQFFGPGTRLTVL.

This rearrangement joins TRBV25-1 to TRBJ1-1; D might be TRBD1 (5 bases). Germline V gene data show CDR1 as MGHDK and CDR2 as SYGVNS. The CDR3 is made up of 15 amino acids. V was pared by 1 base and J by 1 base, with 10 bases between. The CDR3 coding sequence is TGTGCCAGCAGTGAATCGAGTAGGGGGAACACTGAAGCTTTCTTT. This gives the protein CASSESSRGNTEAFF.

The chain couples TRBV7-2 to TRBJ2-3; 12 bases are shared with TRBD2. V lost 2 bases to trimming and J lost 0 bases; unmatched junction nucleotides: 3. The CDR3 loop spans 17 amino acids. The germline V gene encodes CDR1 SGHTA and CDR2 FQGNSA. In DNA form, the CDR3 reads TGTGCCAGCAGCTTACTAGCGGGGGGGCAGAGCACAGATACGCAGTATTTT. Translated: CASSLLAGGQSTDTQYF.

This clone was seen only a few times. In DNA, the CDR3 is TGTGCCAGCAGTTACTCTTATCTAGCCGGGGAGCTGTTTTTT. Residues: CASSYSYLAGELFF. The chain combines TRBV6-5 with TRBJ2-2; D is ambiguous. The CDR3 runs to 14 residues. Germline V gene lookup returns CDR1 MNHEY and CDR2 SVGAGI. The ends were cut back, 0 bases at V and 6 bases at J, with 8 bases in the middle.

This chain connects TRBV7-8 to TRBJ1-5, with 7 bases fitting TRBD1. Germline values: CDR1 SGHVS, CDR2 FQNEAQ. The CDR3 sequence is 14 residues long. The trim removed 2 bases at V and 5 bases at J, leaving 3 bases unmatched. The CDR3 loop reads CASSLRQGDQPQHF. The CDR3 DNA reads TGTGCCAGCAGCTTAAGACAGGGAGATCAGCCCCAGCATTTT.

This clone was picked up a small number of times. The CDR3 spells CASSPPGVGYNEQFF. CDR3 sequence (DNA): TGTGCCAGCAGCCCCCCCGGGGTAGGGTACAATGAGCAGTTCTTC. This chain connects TRBV5-4 to TRBJ2-1; TRBD2 might be the D (5 bases). The V and J ends lost 4 bases and 4 bases respectively, with 15 bases between them. The length of the CDR3 is 15 residues. The germline V gene encodes CDR1 SGHNT and CDR2 YYREEE (reference sequence).

The DNA for the CDR3 is TGTGCCTGGAGGCTTTTAGCGGGAGTGGGCCAAGAGACCCAGTACTTC. Residues: CAWRLLAGVGQETQYF. This chain links TRBV30 with TRBJ2-5; 9 bases agree with TRBD2. The CDR3 is 16 amino acids. Unmatched junction bases numbered 9, after V lost 3 bases and J lost 1 base. The V gene's germline CDR1 is GTSNPN and CDR2 SVGIG (reference sequence).

This clone was observed a single time. A junction boundary mismatches the germline segment, possibly from a read error. CDR3 amino acids: CASSLGRESGPLLVRDF. CDR3 DNA: TGTGCCAGCAGCTTAGGGCGGGAGTCGGGCCCCCTTCTCGTCCGGGACTTC. V is TRBV7-8 and J is TRBJ2-4; 7 bases map to TRBD2. Looked up from germline, CDR1 is SGHVS and CDR2 is FQNEAQ. CDR3 length: 17 residues.

CDR3 protein: CASSELAGGPDTQYF. CDR3 nucleotides: TGTGCCAGCAGTGAACTAGCGGGGGGCCCAGATACGCAGTATTTT. This rearrangement joins TRBV6-1 to TRBJ2-3, with 11 bases aligning to TRBD2. Germline trimming cut 2 bases from V and 4 bases from J; bases unmatched to any gene: 2. Germline V lookup: CDR1 MNHNS, CDR2 SASEGT. This CDR3 is 15 amino acids long.